This T cell receptor (beta chain) appears in the sequencing data of a study of CD8+ T cells in alopecia areata. In each case, RNA was isolated and then reverse transcribed into cDNA as the sequencing template. Profiled with immunoSEQ multiplex PCR; TCRdb holds only in-frame clones, not every one. This sample has over 95,000 clones, with around 45% found just once. Regarding the study as a whole: Normal scalp had lower clonality than lesional scalp, with alopecia totalis/universalis lesions showing this most strongly.

V dropped 4 bases and J dropped 0; count of bases not matched to a gene: 5. CDR1 and CDR2 (germline): SQVTM, ANQGSEA. The CDR3 contains 14 residues. A note on this clone: Its antigen is unknown.

What was sequenced was CD4+ T cells sorted from blood. This receptor was taken from a human donor with alopecia areata. The genes are TRBV29-1 and TRBJ2-7; 8 nucleotides align to TRBD1. The CDR3 nucleotides read TGCAGCGTTGTAGCTACAGGGGGCTCCTACGAGCAGTACTTC. It yields the protein CSVVATGGSYEQYF.